Listed below are T cell receptor beta chains from one sample, sequenced in a study of blood T cell repertoires in COVID-19. Measured with immunoSEQ multiplex PCR; TCRdb has only the in-frame clones, and not every one. Among roughly 200,000 clones, approximately 88% were seen once, and the ten largest hold 27%. Sequenced sample: peripheral blood. The receptors shown here come from a man aged 40-55 years with acute or convalescent COVID-19. The conserved cysteine and the conserved F or W are not part of the CDR3 here. Each record gives: J gene, CDR3 length, V gene, CDR3 protein.

j_gene: TRBJ1-2; len: 11; v_gene: TRBV28; CDR3aa: ASSPGTGVGYT
j_gene: TRBJ2-7; len: 13; v_gene: TRBV18; CDR3aa: ASSPPGLATYEQY
j_gene: TRBJ2-3; len: 13; v_gene: TRBV11-3; CDR3aa: ASSLEGTTTDTQY
j_gene: TRBJ1-1; len: 12; v_gene: TRBV12-5; CDR3aa: ASSPTGPRDEAF
j_gene: TRBJ2-7; len: 13; v_gene: TRBV6-4; CDR3aa: ASSPGGVFFYEQY
j_gene: TRBJ2-1; len: 13; v_gene: TRBV3-1/TRBV3-2; CDR3aa: ASSQEARGGNEQF
j_gene: TRBJ1-5; len: 17; v_gene: TRBV15; CDR3aa: ATSPQGTGATYSNQPQH
j_gene: TRBJ1-6; len: 13; v_gene: TRBV3-1/TRBV3-2; CDR3aa: ASSPGDRGNSPLH
j_gene: TRBJ2-3; len: 12; v_gene: TRBV2; CDR3aa: ASKVGFNTDTQY
j_gene: TRBJ2-1; len: 13; v_gene: TRBV27; CDR3aa: ASSLYSGSYNEQF
j_gene: TRBJ2-1; len: 12; v_gene: TRBV6-5; CDR3aa: ASSRQTLGNEQF
j_gene: TRBJ1-5; len: 13; v_gene: TRBV5-6; CDR3aa: ASSLFQGANQPQH
j_gene: TRBJ2-7; len: 14; v_gene: TRBV4-1; CDR3aa: ASSRGTGGLSYEQY
j_gene: TRBJ2-7; len: 14; v_gene: TRBV3-1/TRBV3-2; CDR3aa: ASSQNASGSNYEQY
j_gene: TRBJ1-2; len: 10; v_gene: TRBV6-2/TRBV6-3; CDR3aa: ASSRQGRGYT
j_gene: TRBJ1-2; len: 10; v_gene: TRBV5-5; CDR3aa: ASSFNRGGYT
j_gene: TRBJ1-1; len: 12; v_gene: TRBV4-2; CDR3aa: ASSLGGRNTEAF
j_gene: TRBJ1-5; len: 12; v_gene: TRBV3-1/TRBV3-2; CDR3aa: ASSQRDTNQPQH
j_gene: TRBJ2-7; len: 15; v_gene: TRBV9; CDR3aa: ASSVASGTSFSYEQY
j_gene: TRBJ1-1; len: 11; v_gene: TRBV29-1; CDR3aa: SVGIQANTEAF
j_gene: TRBJ1-2; len: 9; v_gene: TRBV25-1; CDR3aa: ASSEGASYT
j_gene: TRBJ1-3; len: 18; v_gene: TRBV18; CDR3aa: ASSPIKTGATVSSGNTIY
j_gene: TRBJ2-1; len: 14; v_gene: TRBV9; CDR3aa: ASSATVSGGYNEQF
j_gene: TRBJ1-5; len: 13; v_gene: TRBV25-1; CDR3aa: ASSDRQGGNQPQH
j_gene: TRBJ2-2; len: 12; v_gene: TRBV10-3; CDR3aa: AITDDRGGGELF
j_gene: TRBJ2-2; len: 15; v_gene: TRBV4-1; CDR3aa: ASSQSSGLAVTGELF
j_gene: TRBJ1-2; len: 13; v_gene: TRBV25-1; CDR3aa: ASSDQDRDAYGYT
j_gene: TRBJ1-1; len: 15; v_gene: TRBV7-8; CDR3aa: ASSETGGAVLNTEAF
j_gene: TRBJ2-3; len: 11; v_gene: TRBV11-1; CDR3aa: ASSLHRTDTQY
j_gene: TRBJ1-5; len: 10; v_gene: TRBV12-3/TRBV12-4; CDR3aa: ASSLELGPQH
j_gene: TRBJ2-1; len: 14; v_gene: TRBV3-1/TRBV3-2; CDR3aa: ASSQPHSGLAGEEF
j_gene: TRBJ2-7; len: 11; v_gene: TRBV9; CDR3aa: ASSGSGGGEQY
j_gene: TRBJ1-2; len: 15; v_gene: TRBV27; CDR3aa: ASSLSGSAATNYGYT
j_gene: TRBJ2-1; len: 12; v_gene: TRBV15; CDR3aa: ATRDRGVYNEQF
j_gene: TRBJ2-3; len: 13; v_gene: TRBV5-1; CDR3aa: ASSSTSRGVDTQY